Listed here are 25 T cell receptor beta chains from one sample, sequenced in a study of CD8+ T cells in alopecia areata. The sorting of pooled cutaneous lymph node cells relied on CD4, CD8alpha, NKG2D, NKG2ACE and other markers. Isolated RNA was reverse transcribed into cDNA used as the sequencing template. Some clones are missing from TCRdb's copy, which holds only in-frame ones; the method was immunoSEQ multiplex PCR. This sample includes more than 250,000 clones with no singletons; its ten biggest clones take up 1.2%. Sequencing input: CD4+ T cells sorted from a lymph node. Every receptor here comes from a C3H/HeJ mouse with alopecia areata. The strain bears MHC haplotype H2-k.

This clone was observed a handful of times. Gene names and germline refer to mouse. The sequence runs out 4 residues before the end of the CDR3; the remainder is reconstructed from the germline J gene. The J gene is TRBJ2-4, the V gene TRBV19; a weak D match, TRBD1 (5 bases). The CDR3 covers 14 residues. The germline V gene encodes CDR1 FNHDT and CDR2 SITEND (reference sequence). V was clipped by 2 bases and J by 2 bases, with 9 bases between them. CDR3 region: CASSIQGVQNTLYF. The DNA read from the CDR3 is TGTGCCAGCAGTATTCAAGGGGTTCAAAAC.

Turning to this clone: These gene names are mouse names. The read ends 4 residues shy of where the CDR3 ends; the end is completed using the germline J gene. V is TRBV13-2 and J is TRBJ2-5; maybe TRBD2 (5 bases). Trimming shortened V by 2 bases and J by 1 base, and 8 bases separated the two germline ends. CDR1 is NNHNN and CDR2 is SYGAGS in the germline V gene (reference sequence). The CDR3 loop spans 14 amino acids. CDR3 DNA (partial): TGTGCCAGCGGTGAAGGCTGGGACCAAGAC. Protein sequence: CASGEGWDQD. The whole CDR3 is CASGEGWDQDTQYF.

This clone was seen only a few times. All gene names here are mouse names. The CDR3 extends 4 residues past the end of the read, so its final part is completed from the germline J gene. The rearrangement uses TRBV13-1 and TRBJ2-5; TRBD2 aligns across 9 bases. Germline CDR1 and CDR2: NSHNY and SYGAGN. This CDR3 contains 15 residues. Unmatched junction bases numbered 4, after V lost 3 bases and J lost 2 bases. The CDR3 loop is CASSGDWGIQDTQYF. The covered CDR3 bases are TGTGCCAGCAGTGGCGACTGGGGGATCCAAGAC.

This clone was picked up a small number of times. Mouse gene names apply. The CDR3 protein is CASSSIDRSSAETLYF. CDR3 DNA, as far as it was read: TGTGCCAGCAGCTCAATCGACAGGTCGAGTGCAGAA. The chain is built from TRBV3 and TRBJ2-3; a possible D gene is TRBD1 (6 bases). Read sequence stops 4 residues before the CDR3 end, and the germline J gene provides the missing end. Germline assignment: CDR1 SNHLY and CDR2 FYNGKV (reference sequence). This CDR3 contains 16 residues. Trimming pared 4 bases from V and 0 bases from J, leaving 14 bases between.

This clone was observed a handful of times. Gene names follow the mouse nomenclature. The CDR3 end falls 4 residues outside the read, so it is completed with the germline J gene. This sequence joins TRBV19 and TRBJ2-3; D possibly corresponds to TRBD2 (5 bases). The V end was cut by 2 bases, the J end by 0 bases, with 10 bases between. Germline V gene data show CDR1 as FNHDT and CDR2 as SITEND (reference sequence). This CDR3 spans 15 amino acids. The sequenced CDR3 bases are TGTGCCAGCAGTATCTGGGAGACTAGTGCAGAA. Protein sequence: CASSIWETSAE. The entire CDR3 protein reads CASSIWETSAETLYF.

Regarding this clone: Gene names denote mouse genes. The read terminates 4 residues ahead of where the CDR3 ends, so the germline J gene completes it. The rearrangement links TRBV5 to TRBJ2-1; 14 bases align to TRBD2. The germline CDR1 and CDR2 sequences are LGHNA and YNLKQL (reference sequence). The CDR3 is 15 residues long. The CDR3 bases that were read are TGTGCCAGCAGCCAGCGGGACTGGGGGGGCTCT. It specifies CASSQRDWGGS. The full CDR3 reads CASSQRDWGGSEQFF.

This clone came up many times. Gene names are mouse gene names. The read stops 4 residues short of the end of the CDR3; the missing end is completed from the germline J gene. Other nucleotide sequences from this sample produce the same CDR3. The chain recombines TRBV13-1 with TRBJ2-2; tentatively, D is TRBD1 (5 bases). The CDR3 sequence is 15 residues long. Germline lookup yields CDR1 NSHNY and CDR2 SYGAGN. V gave up 0 bases and J gave up 0 bases, with 6 bases separating them. The CDR3 bases that were read are TGTGCCAGCAGTGATGGGACAACAAACACCGGG. It is translated as CASSDGTTNTG. The whole CDR3 protein reads CASSDGTTNTGQLYF.

This clone appeared a few times. Germline and genes: mouse. Read sequence stops 4 residues before the CDR3 end, and the germline J gene provides the missing end. This chain connects TRBV5 to TRBJ2-4; 13 bases are shared with TRBD2. V shed 4 bases, J shed 2 bases, and the junction held 3 bases outside the gene matches. Germline V lookup: CDR1 LGHNA, CDR2 YNLKQL (reference sequence). The CDR3 has 16 amino acids. CDR3 amino acids: CASSRTGGAPQNTLYF. The covered CDR3 bases are TGTGCCAGCAGCCGGACTGGGGGGGCGCCTCAAAAC.

Concerning this clone itself: Genes and germline are mouse. The read stops 4 residues short of the end of the CDR3; the missing end is completed from the germline J gene. The rearrangement joins TRBV13-3 to TRBJ2-1, with D unclear. The V end lost 0 bases, the J end lost 3 bases, and 7 bases lay between the germline ends. CDR3 size: 14 residues. The germline gives CDR1 NNHDY, CDR2 SYVADS. The CDR3 protein is CASSDGWIYAEQFF. The DNA read from the CDR3 is TGTGCCAGCAGTGATGGCTGGATCTATGCT.

The table lists this clone with a few counts. Gene names denote mouse genes. The missing CDR3 end, 4 residues past where the read stops, is filled in from the germline J gene. This chain connects TRBV13-1 to TRBJ2-7, with 7 bases identical to TRBD1. The length of the CDR3 is 15 residues. Germline V gene sequence: CDR1 NSHNY, CDR2 SYGAGN. The V and J ends lost 1 base and 0 bases, in that order; junction bases with no gene match: 4. CDR3 DNA (partial): TGTGCCAGCAGTGATACGGGACAGAGCTCCTAT. Translating it yields CASSDTGQSSY. The full CDR3 protein reads CASSDTGQSSYEQYF.

To note about this clone: Gene names denote mouse genes. The read ends 4 residues before the CDR3 terminus; that terminus is restored from the germline J gene. The chain employs TRBV1 and TRBJ2-5, with D tentatively TRBD1 (5 bases). CDR3 size: 14 residues. Germline values: CDR1 NSQYPW, CDR2 LRSPGD (reference sequence). The CDR3 DNA, read in part, is TGCACCTGCAGTGCAGACCAGGGAGAAGAC. Protein: CTCSADQGED. In full, the CDR3 reads CTCSADQGEDTQYF.

Comment on this clone: Germline and genes: mouse. The read is 4 residues too short to cover the CDR3 end, so that end is filled in from the germline J gene. Different DNA sequences within this sample yield the same CDR3. The chain links TRBV13-1 to TRBJ2-7; tentative D call: TRBD2 (6 bases). CDR3 length: 14 amino acids. The germline gives CDR1 NSHNY, CDR2 SYGAGN. Trimming cost V 3 bases and J 0 bases, with 10 bases left between them. The CDR3 is CASSGGGSSYEQYF. Partial CDR3 DNA: TGTGCCAGCAGTGGCGGGGGGAGCTCCTAT.

In its sample, this clone was seen a few times. All gene names here are mouse names. The read gets to within 4 residues of the CDR3 end, and the germline J gene fills in the rest. The chain links TRBV13-3 to TRBJ2-7, with 13 bases matching TRBD2. Germline CDR1 NNHDY, CDR2 SYVADS. This CDR3 is built from 14 residues. The CDR3 bases that were read are TGTGCCAGCAGCTGGGACTGGGGGGGTTAT. This gives the protein CASSWDWGGY. The CDR3 as a whole reads CASSWDWGGYEQYF.

Comments on this clone: These gene names are mouse names. The DNA ends 4 residues before the CDR3 does, and the rest of the CDR3 is filled in from the germline J gene. Distinct nucleotide sequences in the sample also encode this CDR3. V usage is TRBV1 and J usage is TRBJ2-3, with D uncertain. Germline V lookup: CDR1 NSQYPW, CDR2 LRSPGD (reference sequence). There are 16 residues in the CDR3. Trimming left V 0 bases short and J 0 bases short, with 10 bases between. This chain's CDR3 is CTCSADRGSSAETLYF. The part of the CDR3 DNA that was read is TGCACCTGCAGTGCAGATCGTGGGTCTAGTGCAGAA.

Points on this clone: Genes here carry mouse names. The CDR3 goes on 4 residues after the read ends, and that part is filled in from the germline J gene. Other DNA sequences within the sample encode an identical CDR3. The chain is built from TRBV19 and TRBJ2-3; D call uncertain. The V end was cut by 2 bases, the J end by 0 bases, with 7 bases between. Germline V gene lookup returns CDR1 FNHDT and CDR2 SITEND (reference sequence). This CDR3 has 14 residues. The part of the CDR3 DNA that was read is TGTGCCAGCAGTATTCTTGGTAGTGCAGAA. It yields the protein CASSILGSAE. The full CDR3 is CASSILGSAETLYF.

This clone was observed a few times. Each gene name is a mouse one. With the read ending 4 residues before the CDR3 end, the germline J gene is used to fill in that end. This rearrangement joins TRBV13-1 to TRBJ1-1, with D uncertain. The germline V and J ends were trimmed by 0 bases and 0 bases, with 9 bases remaining between them. Germline V gene sequence: CDR1 NSHNY, CDR2 SYGAGN. The CDR3 runs to 15 residues. CDR3 DNA (partial): TGTGCCAGCAGTGATGCCCCGACTTCAAACACA. It specifies CASSDAPTSNT. The complete CDR3 protein is CASSDAPTSNTEVFF.

As to this clone: Gene labels here are mouse ones. The read terminates 4 residues before the CDR3 end, so the remaining end is supplied by the germline J gene. The chain joins TRBV12-2 to TRBJ2-5, with TRBD2 matching over 14 bases. Trimming took 0 bases from V and 2 from J; bases not matched to a gene: 6. The CDR3 contains 18 residues. Germline loops: CDR1 SGHLS, CDR2 HYDKME. The CDR3 reads CASSLGTGGARPQDTQYF. The DNA read from the CDR3 is TGTGCCAGCTCTCTCGGGACTGGGGGGGCGCGACCCCAAGAC.

This clone was seen a handful of times. Genes and germline are mouse. The read gets to within 4 residues of the CDR3 end, and the germline J gene fills in the rest. This same CDR3 is encoded by further DNA sequences in the sample. The V gene is TRBV5, the J gene TRBJ1-1; D gene ambiguous. This CDR3 has 13 amino acids. The germline gives CDR1 LGHNA, CDR2 YNLKQL (reference sequence). Trimming stripped 3 bases from V and 1 base from J, with 6 bases between. Partial CDR3 DNA: TGTGCCAGCAGCCAGTCAGGGAACACA. Its protein is CASSQSGNT. The CDR3 reads in full as CASSQSGNTEVFF.

About this clone: The gene names here belong to mouse. Read sequence stops 4 residues before the CDR3 end, and the germline J gene provides the missing end. The chain is built from TRBV1 and TRBJ2-2; 9 nucleotides line up with TRBD2. This CDR3 is 14 amino acids long. CDR1 NSQYPW and CDR2 LRSPGD come from the germline V gene (reference sequence). Trimming removed 4 bases from V and 3 bases from J; junction bases left unmatched: 0. CDR3 region: CTCSDWGDTGQLYF. The DNA read from the CDR3 is TGCACCTGCAGTGACTGGGGGGACACCGGG.

This clone was observed a handful of times. Mouse names are used for the genes. The read finishes 4 residues shy of the CDR3 end, and the germline J gene is used to complete it. Other DNA sequences in the sample encode the same CDR3. The V and J genes are TRBV14 and TRBJ2-4; D is possibly TRBD1 (6 bases). Looked up from germline, CDR1 is SGHDT and CDR2 is FRDEAV. Trimming left V 5 bases short and J 0 bases short, with 10 bases between. This CDR3 has 14 residues. CDR3 DNA, as far as it was read: TGTGCCAGCAGCCGGGACAATAGTCAAAAC. Protein: CASSRDNSQN. The full CDR3 protein is CASSRDNSQNTLYF.

This clone was observed a few times. The listed genes are named as in mouse. The read gets to within 4 residues of the CDR3 end, and the germline J gene fills in the rest. The sample holds other DNA sequences that translate to the same CDR3. The chain recombines TRBV1 with TRBJ2-1; 7 bases are shared with TRBD1. The CDR3 spans 15 residues. The germline CDR1 and CDR2 sequences are NSQYPW and LRSPGD (reference sequence). V lost 3 bases, J lost 0 bases, and 2 bases stayed unmatched. The CDR3: CTCSADRANYAEQFF. CDR3 DNA (partial): TGCACCTGCAGTGCCGACAGGGCTAACTATGCT.

This clone showed up just a few times. The gene symbols are mouse symbols. The observed sequence ends 4 residues before the CDR3 terminus, with the missing tail filled in from the germline J gene. The genes are TRBV13-3 and TRBJ2-7; TRBD2 matches 10 bases. Germline CDR1 is NNHDY and CDR2 is SYVADS. CDR3 length: 13 amino acids. The CDR3 protein is CASRLGGDYEQYF. The sequenced part of the CDR3 DNA is TGTGCCAGCAGACTGGGGGGGGATTAT.

About this clone: All gene names here are mouse names. The CDR3 end is not reached by the read, which stops 4 residues before it; the germline J gene fills it in. The chain has TRBV19 and TRBJ2-5, with 8 bases fitting TRBD1. The CDR3 length is 15 residues. J lost 3 bases, V lost 4 bases, and 7 bases had no gene match. CDR1 is FNHDT, CDR2 SITEND, per germline (reference sequence). The CDR3 sequence: CASSPDRGGQDTQYF. The sequenced CDR3 bases are TGTGCCAGCAGTCCCGACAGGGGCGGGCAAGAC.

This clone turned up a few times. Mouse gene names and germline throughout. With the read ending 4 residues before the CDR3 end, the germline J gene is used to fill in that end. The chain carries TRBV5 and TRBJ1-1, with D maybe TRBD1 (6 bases). Trimming stripped 0 bases from V and 4 bases from J, with 12 bases between. This CDR3 spans 15 amino acids. Germline CDR1 is LGHNA and CDR2 is YNLKQL (reference sequence). CDR3 protein: CASSQDGQGPTEVFF. The part of the CDR3 DNA that was read is TGTGCCAGCAGCCAAGATGGTCAGGGGCCCACA.

With regard to this clone: Mouse gene names and germline throughout. Read sequence stops 4 residues before the CDR3 end, and the germline J gene provides the missing end. J is TRBJ2-5 and V is TRBV17; 7 positions agree with TRBD2. The CDR3 spans 13 residues. CDR1 is MNHDT, CDR2 YYDKIL, per germline. V shed 5 bases, J shed 2 bases, and the junction held 1 base outside the gene matches. The sequenced CDR3 bases are TGTGCTAGCAGTCTGGGGGTCCAAGAC. Its translation: CASSLGVQD. The whole CDR3 sequence is CASSLGVQDTQYF. Variable domain in full (rest from reference TRBV17 and TRBJ2-5): DTTVKQNPRYKLARVGKPVNLICSQTMNHDTMYWYQKKPNQAPKLLLFYYDKILNREADTFEKFQSSRPNNSFCSLYIGSAGLEYSAMYLCASSLGVQDTQYFGPGTRLLVL.